This TCR beta chain was sequenced in a study of T cell responses to AZD1222 COVID-19 vaccine. Overall study results and limits: White British donors predominated, females outnumbered males, and clonal diversity was possibly underestimated.

Concerning this clone itself: Antigen unknown.

The protocol was immunoSEQ multiplex PCR, while the TCRdb copy is restricted to in-frame clones and leaves out a portion. The sample holds over 100,000 clones, about 90% seen once. The CDR3 totals 15 residues. Germline V lookup: CDR1 SGDLS, CDR2 YYNGEE. The V gene end was trimmed by 3 bases and the J gene end by 8 bases; junction bases not matched to a gene: 10. The origin of this receptor is an adult who received the AZD1222 COVID-19 vaccine. J is TRBJ2-1 and V is TRBV9; TRBD2 aligns across 8 bases. Sequencing was performed on peripheral blood, taken 28 days after the second AZD1222 dose. CDR3 DNA sequence: TGTGCCAGCAGCGCATCCGGGACTAGTAAGCATGAGCAGTTCTTC. Its translation is CASSASGTSKHEQFF.